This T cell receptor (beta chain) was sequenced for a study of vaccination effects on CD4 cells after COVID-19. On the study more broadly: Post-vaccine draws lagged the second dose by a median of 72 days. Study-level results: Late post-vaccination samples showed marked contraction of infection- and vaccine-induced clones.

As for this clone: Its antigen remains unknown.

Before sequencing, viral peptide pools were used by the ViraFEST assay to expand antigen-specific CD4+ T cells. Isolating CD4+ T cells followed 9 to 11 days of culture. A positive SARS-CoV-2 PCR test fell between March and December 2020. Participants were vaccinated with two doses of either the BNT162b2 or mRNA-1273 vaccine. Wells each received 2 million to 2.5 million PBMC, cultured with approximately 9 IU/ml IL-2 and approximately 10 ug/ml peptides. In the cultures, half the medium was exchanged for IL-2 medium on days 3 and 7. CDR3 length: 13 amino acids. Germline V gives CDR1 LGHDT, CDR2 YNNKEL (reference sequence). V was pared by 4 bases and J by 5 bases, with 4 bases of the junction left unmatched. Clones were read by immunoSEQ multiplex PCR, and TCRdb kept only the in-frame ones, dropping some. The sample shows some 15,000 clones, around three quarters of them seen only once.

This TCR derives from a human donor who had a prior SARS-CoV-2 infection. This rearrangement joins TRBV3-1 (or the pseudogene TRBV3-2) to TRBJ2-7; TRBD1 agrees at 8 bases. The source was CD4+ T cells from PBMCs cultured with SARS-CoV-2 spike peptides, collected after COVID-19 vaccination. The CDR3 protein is CASSLTQGDEQYF. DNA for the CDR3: TGTGCCAGCAGCCTTACACAGGGGGACGAGCAGTACTTC.